These 2 T cell receptor beta chains were sequenced from one sample in a study of cytomegalovirus exposure and HLA in healthy donors. Vbeta (60) and Jbeta (13) primers were used in the PCR. Libraries were prepared by immunoSEQ multiplex PCR; TCRdb keeps only in-frame clonotypes and omits some of them. The sample holds over 150,000 clones, around 80% seen once. Sequencing was performed on PBMCs. These receptors were obtained from a man between 25 and 39 years old in good health and CMV-seropositive.

This chain joins TRBV6-5 and TRBJ2-1; TRBD2 agrees at 8 bases. CDR3 size: 15 residues. Germline V gene sequence: CDR1 MNHEY, CDR2 SVGAGI. Germline trimming cut 2 bases from V and 3 bases from J; bases unmatched to any gene: 3. The CDR3 spells CASSYRREVYNEQFF. CDR3 coding DNA: TGTGCCAGCAGTTACCGGCGGGAGGTCTACAATGAGCAGTTCTTC.

V usage is TRBV7-9 and J usage is TRBJ1-1; weak D call: TRBD1 (6 bases). Germline CDR1 SEHNR, CDR2 FQNEAQ (reference sequence). Trimming removed 5 bases at V and 0 bases at J, with 13 bases between. This CDR3 is built from 15 residues. CDR3 residues: CASSRPQGLNTEAFF. The CDR3 DNA reads TGTGCCAGCAGCCGTCCACAGGGACTGAACACTGAAGCTTTCTTT.